Presented here are 25 T cell receptor delta chains from one specimen sequenced in a study of gamma-delta T cells after stem cell transplantation. TCRdb reanalysed the RT-PCR reads via CATT. Of over a thousand delta-chain clones in the sample, around 12% were seen once. Material for sequencing was gamma-delta T cells. The receptor set was obtained from a human donor. It is not recorded whose cells these are; they may come from a transplant donor.

This clone was detected a few times. V and J are TRDV1 and TRDJ1; maybe TRDD3 (6 bases). This CDR3 is built from 19 residues. Germline assignment: CDR1 TSWWSYY and CDR2 QGS. The V end lost 0 bases, the J end lost 0 bases, and 20 bases lay between the germline ends. The CDR3 DNA follows: TGTGCTCTTGGGGAACTATCTGGACGAGTGGGGGGGTACACCGATAAACTCATCTTT. Translating it yields CALGELSGRVGGYTDKLIF.

This clone was seen only a few times. The TCRdb protein, from a much larger clone, departs from this DNA's translation at residue 5, likely by read error; the protein shown derives from the DNA. V gene TRDV3 combines with J gene TRDJ1, with 9 bases aligning to TRDD3. The CDR3 is 22 residues long. The trim removed 2 bases at V and 0 bases at J, leaving 28 bases unmatched. Germline V gene lookup returns CDR1 TVYSNPD and CDR2 GDNSRS (reference sequence). The CDR3 DNA sequence: TGTGCCTTTTTGCTCTCACACCTAGGGTGGTACTGGGGGAATTTGTACACCGATAAACTCATCTTT. Translation: CAFLLSHLGWYWGNLYTDKLIF.

This clone was observed a handful of times. This may be a read error: a much more frequent sequence differs by one nucleotide. The J gene is TRDJ1, the V gene TRDV3; TRDD3 agrees at 9 bases. The CDR3 is made up of 22 amino acids. CDR1 and CDR2 (germline): TVYSNPD, GDNSRS (reference sequence). CDR3 in DNA: TGTGCCTTTTTGCGCTCACACCTAGGGTGGTACTGGGGGAATTTGTACACCGATAGACTCATCTTT. The encoded protein is CAFLRSHLGWYWGNLYTDRLIF.

To note about this clone: It differs at one base from a far larger clone, so likely a read error. This chain connects TRDV3 to TRDJ1, with 9 bases aligning to TRDD3. V gave up 4 bases and J gave up 0 bases; unmatched junction bases: 18. The CDR3 totals 18 residues. Looked up from germline, CDR1 is TVYSNPD and CDR2 is GDNSRS (reference sequence). CDR3 DNA sequence: TGTGCCTGTACTACTACTACGATGGGGGGATACCACACCGATAAACTCATCTTT. Translation gives CACTTTTMGGYHTDKLIF. Full variable domain (missing parts from reference TRDV3 and TRDJ1): CDKVTQSSPDQTVASGSEVVLLCTYDTVYSNPDLFWYRIRPDYSFQFVFYGDNSRSEGADFTQGRFSVKHILTQKAFHLVISPVRTEDSATYYCACTTTTMGGYHTDKLIFGKGTRVTVEP.

Turning to this clone: This likely reflects a read error, since a far larger clone is one base away. Other DNA sequences of this sample code for an identical CDR3. V usage is TRDV2 and J usage is TRDJ3, with 7 bases matching TRDD3. The V gene's germline CDR1 is GEAIGNYY and CDR2 EKD. CDR3 size: 20 residues. V lost 0 bases and J lost 0; bases outside the gene matches: 10. CDR3 amino acids: CACDTGPWGLSSWDTRQMFF. As DNA, the CDR3 is TGTGCCTGTGACACCGGTCCCTGGGGGCTGAGCTCCTGGGACACCCGACAGATGTTTTTC.

This clone was observed a handful of times. TCRdb has a much larger clone's protein, which differs at residue 14 from the translation of this DNA, likely because of a read error; what is shown is the protein translated from the DNA. CDR3: CALGDPYGRQYTDNLIF. The DNA for the CDR3 is TGTGCTCTTGGGGATCCATACGGGAGGCAGTACACCGATAACCTCATCTTT. The chain couples TRDV1 to TRDJ1, with D perhaps TRDD3 (5 bases). This CDR3 has 17 residues. From germline, CDR1 is TSWWSYY and CDR2 QGS.

This clone was seen more than once but under ten times. TCRdb's protein for this DNA is that of a much larger clone and differs from the translation at residue 18, likely a read error; the protein shown is the DNA translation. The chain employs TRDV3 and TRDJ1, with 13 bases matching TRDD3. From germline, CDR1 is TVYSNPD and CDR2 GDNSRS (reference sequence). The ends lost 1 base at V and 0 bases at J; junction bases unmatched: 29. The CDR3 is made up of 24 amino acids. The CDR3 nucleotides read TGTGCCTTTAATCGGAAACCCCCACTACGGGGACTGGGGGATACGCGGGGGGACACCGATAAACTCATCTTT. Translated: CAFNRKPPLRGLGDTRGDTDKLIF.

This clone was observed a handful of times. The rearrangement links TRDV1 to TRDJ1; 11 bases are shared with TRDD3. The CDR3 consists of 24 residues. J gave up 0 bases and V 5 bases, and 29 bases lay outside the gene matches. CDR1 and CDR2 (germline): TSWWSYY, QGS. The CDR3: CALGSPKRLQPWGILPPYTDKLIF. The CDR3 nucleotides read TGTGCTCTTGGGTCACCCAAACGCCTCCAACCCTGGGGGATACTCCCTCCGTACACCGATAAACTCATCTTT.

Details on this clone: TCRdb's protein, taken from a much larger clone, differs from this DNA's translation at residue 6, likely owing to a read error; the protein displayed comes from the DNA. The gene calls are TRDV2 and TRDJ3; 7 bases are a match to TRDD3. The CDR3 is made up of 20 amino acids. CDR1 is GEAIGNYY and CDR2 is EKD in the germline V gene. Trimming took 0 bases from V and 0 from J; bases not matched to a gene: 10. The CDR3 DNA follows: TGTGCCTGTGACACCGATCCCTGGGGGTTGAGCTCCTGGGACACCCGACAGATGTTTTTC. It translates to CACDTDPWGLSSWDTRQMFF.

Concerning this clone itself: Mismatch with germline at one junction end may stem from a read error. The V call is TRDV2, the J call TRDJ3, with D possibly being TRDD3 (5 bases). CDR3 size: 24 residues. Germline V gene data show CDR1 as GEAIGNYY and CDR2 as EKD. For the CDR3, the DNA is TGTGCCTGTGACACCGTCGTAGGGGGTACTGTGTTCCCCGGGAGCTCCTGGTACACCCGACAGATGTTTTTC. This encodes CACDTVVGGTVFPGSSWYTRQMFF.

Notes on this clone: The TCRdb protein comes from a much larger clone and disagrees with this DNA's translation at residue 15, likely due to a read error; the protein given here is derived from the DNA. The genes are TRDV2 and TRDJ3, with TRDD3 matching 7 bases. Germline V gene data show CDR1 as GEAIGNYY and CDR2 as EKD. There are 20 residues in the CDR3. Here the CDR3 DNA reads TGTGCCTGTGACACCGGTCCCTGGGGGTTGAGCTCCTGGGACATCCGACAGATGTTTTTC. Its protein product is CACDTGPWGLSSWDIRQMFF.

By proportion, this clone is medium-sized (0.01 to 0.1%). This likely reflects a read error, since a far larger clone is one base away. The CDR3: CACDTVLGAPVADKLIF. The CDR3 region has the DNA TGTGCCTGTGACACCGTACTGGGGGCCCCGGTCGCCGATAAACTCATCTTT. The rearrangement links TRDV2 to TRDJ1; 8 bases match TRDD3. Germline V gives CDR1 GEAIGNYY, CDR2 EKD. This CDR3 contains 17 residues. Losses at the gene ends were 0 bases for V and 3 bases for J; bases not matched to a gene: 11.

A remark on this clone: The protein that TCRdb holds for this DNA derives from a much larger clone and differs from the translated DNA at residue 7, which likely indicates a read error; the protein shown here is translated from the DNA. The V call is TRDV2, the J call TRDJ3; 7 bases map to TRDD3. The CDR3 runs to 20 residues. Germline assignment: CDR1 GEAIGNYY and CDR2 EKD. The junction had 10 bases not matched to a gene; V was cut back by 0 bases and J by 0 bases. Written as DNA, the CDR3 is TGTGCCTGTGACACCGGTCTCTGGGGGTTGAGCTCCTGGGACACCCGACAGATGTTTTTC. It is translated as CACDTGLWGLSSWDTRQMFF.

By frequency in the sample, this clone is hyperexpanded. Other DNA sequences in the same sample also yield this CDR3. This sequence joins TRDV1 and TRDJ1, with 9 bases identical to TRDD3. Germline V gene data show CDR1 as TSWWSYY and CDR2 as QGS. The CDR3 sequence is 18 residues long. Trimming removed 2 bases from V and 4 bases from J; junction bases left unmatched: 14. Here the CDR3 reads CALGENVRGILLDDKLIF. The CDR3 coding sequence is TGTGCTCTTGGGGAAAACGTGAGGGGGATACTCCTTGACGATAAACTCATCTTT.

Concerning this clone: This sequence is one base from a far larger clone and is likely a read error. CDR3 sequence (DNA): TGTGCCTGTGACGCGCTGGGGGATCCCAAGATCGATAAACTCATCTTT. It yields the protein CACDALGDPKIDKLIF. This chain links TRDV2 with TRDJ1; 9 nucleotides match TRDD3. V dropped 3 bases and J dropped 4; count of bases not matched to a gene: 11. Germline-derived CDR1 and CDR2 are GEAIGNYY and EKD. This CDR3 has 16 amino acids.

The sample holds a few counts of this clone. This chain uses TRDV2 with TRDJ1, with D tentatively TRDD2 (8 bases). Germline-derived CDR1 and CDR2 are GEAIGNYY and EKD. Trimming left V 3 bases short and J 0 bases short, with 28 bases between. The CDR3 is made up of 20 amino acids. The CDR3 reads CACDGLPNAWGLGDTDKLIF. The CDR3 nucleotides are TGTGCCTGTGACGGCCTTCCTAATGCCTGGGGGCTCGGGGACACCGATAAACTCATCTTT.

The table lists this clone with a few counts. V and J are TRDV2 and TRDJ1, with 10 nucleotides matching TRDD3. Germline trimming cut 3 bases from V and 0 bases from J; bases unmatched to any gene: 24. The CDR3 spans 22 residues. CDR1 and CDR2 from the germline V gene are GEAIGNYY and EKD. This chain's CDR3 is CACDSLFGTGGLRKGDTDKLIF. The CDR3 DNA follows: TGTGCCTGTGACTCCCTTTTTGGTACTGGGGGATTACGAAAAGGGGACACCGATAAACTCATCTTT.

This clone was observed a handful of times. V and J are TRDV1 and TRDJ1, with TRDD3 matching over 9 bases. Germline V gene data show CDR1 as TSWWSYY and CDR2 as QGS. This CDR3 spans 24 amino acids. After removal of 4 bases from V and 0 bases from J, the junction contained 30 bases not matched to a gene. In DNA form, the CDR3 reads TGTGCTCTTGGGGTCTCAGTTACTACTCTGACCTACTGGGGGAGACGAGGGCACACCGATAAACTCATCTTT. Protein: CALGVSVTTLTYWGRRGHTDKLIF.

The rearrangement uses TRDV2 and TRDJ1; TRDD3 aligns across 12 bases. The trim removed 0 bases at V and 0 bases at J, leaving 16 bases unmatched. Per the germline V gene, CDR1 is GEAIGNYY and CDR2 is EKD. The CDR3 is 21 amino acids. The CDR3 region is CACDTLIVLGDTGEDTDKLIF. For the CDR3, the DNA is TGTGCCTGTGACACCCTAATCGTACTGGGGGATACTGGAGAGGACACCGATAAACTCATCTTT.

This clone was found a few times. V and J are TRDV2 and TRDJ1, with 13 bases fitting TRDD3. Germline V lookup: CDR1 GEAIGNYY, CDR2 EKD. V lost 0 bases to trimming and J lost 2 bases; unmatched junction nucleotides: 11. The CDR3 consists of 19 residues. CDR3 coding DNA: TGTGCCTGTGACACCGTACTGGGGGATACGCCGATCAAAACCGATAAACTCATCTTT. Protein: CACDTVLGDTPIKTDKLIF.

The rearrangement links TRDV2 to TRDJ1; TRDD3 aligns across 8 bases. Germline V gene data show CDR1 as GEAIGNYY and CDR2 as EKD. This CDR3 region has 19 residues. V dropped 5 bases and J dropped 2; count of bases not matched to a gene: 21. CDR3 in DNA: TGTGCCTGTGCCCCCCTACTGGGGGCCTCCCCGTTCGAAACCGATAAACTCATCTTT. Amino acid sequence: CACAPLLGASPFETDKLIF.

As for this clone: The protein TCRdb lists belongs to a much larger clone and differs from this DNA's translation at residue 9, which points to a read error; the protein shown is made from the DNA. J is TRDJ1 and V is TRDV1, with a possible D match to TRDD3 (5 bases). The V gene's germline CDR1 is TSWWSYY and CDR2 QGS. V gave up 2 bases and J gave up 4 bases, with 23 bases separating them. This CDR3 spans 18 amino acids. CDR3 in DNA: TGTGCTCTTGGGGAAAACGTGAGGGAGATACTCCTTGACGATAAACTCATCTTT. Its translation is CALGENVREILLDDKLIF.

This clone was picked up a small number of times. With a much larger clone just one base away, this may be a read error. The sample holds other DNA sequences that translate to the same CDR3. The chain's CDR3 is CALGESPAFLGYIMDDKLIF. CDR3 nucleotides: TGTGCCCTTGGGGAATCCCCGGCCTTCCTCGGATACATAATGGACGATAAACTCATCTTT. The V call is TRDV1, the J call TRDJ1; maybe TRDD2 (7 bases). The CDR3 totals 20 residues. The germline CDR1 and CDR2 sequences are TSWWSYY and QGS.

This clone was counted only a few times. The gene calls are TRAV29/DV5 and TRDJ1; no clear D gene. The CDR3 spans 12 residues. Germline V gives CDR1 NSMFDY, CDR2 ISSIKDK. V lost 3 bases, J lost 1 base, and 7 bases lay in between. The CDR3 loop is CAAMKITDKLIF. The CDR3 nucleotides read TGTGCAGCAATGAAAATCACCGATAAACTCATCTTT.

The table lists this clone with a few counts. Here the CDR3 reads CALGELGPPFFTPSGGDTWVWVYTDKLIF. In DNA form, the CDR3 reads TGTGCTCTTGGGGAACTAGGGCCCCCATTTTTTACCCCTTCTGGGGGGGATACTTGGGTTTGGGTTTACACCGATAAACTCATCTTT. This chain joins TRDV1 and TRDJ1; 9 bases are a match to TRDD3. The V and J ends lost 0 bases and 0 bases, in that order; junction bases with no gene match: 41. Germline V gives CDR1 TSWWSYY, CDR2 QGS. The CDR3 spans 29 residues.